This T cell receptor beta chain was profiled in a study of beta chain features in type 1 diabetes. All of the sorted populations showed purity greater than 95%. Expressed TCRB transcripts got sequenced, as all isolated RNA was reverse transcribed. The protocol was immunoSEQ multiplex PCR, while the TCRdb copy is restricted to in-frame clones and leaves out a portion. The data hold 350,000 to 400,000 clones, with about 14% observed a single time. The CDR3 consists of 15 residues. Germline CDR1 ENHRY, CDR2 SYGVKD. Trimming cost V 0 bases and J 7 bases, with 14 bases left between them. The chain carries TRBV10-3 and TRBJ2-3; a possible D gene is TRBD2 (6 bases). The receptor was derived from a woman aged 18-29 years in good health. The sample was naive CD4+ T cells from blood. CDR3: CAISESPGAAYTQYF. Written as DNA, the CDR3 is TGTGCCATCAGTGAGTCCCCGGGAGCGGCGTATACGCAGTATTTT.